A selection of T cell receptor beta chains follows, all from one sample in a study of Ad26.COV2.S vaccination and SARS-CoV-2 variants. Using immunoSEQ multiplex PCR, the repertoire was profiled, and TCRdb retains in-frame clones only, with some absent. This sample has about 220,000 clones, with roughly 88% found just once. This specimen consisted of peripheral blood, obtained in a trial of Ad26.COV2.S vaccine versus placebo. The receptors originated from a person between 18 and 60 years old who received the Ad26.COV2.S COVID-19 vaccine or a placebo. CDR3s include the opening cysteine and the closing phenylalanine or tryptophan. D genes are given only for firm matches. Rows may omit the clone size; those that give it use once, few, many or a size class.

length	J	D	V	size	DNA	CDR3
16	TRBJ2-5	TRBD2	TRBV3-1/TRBV3-2	.	TGTGCCAGCAGCCAAGGGACTAGCGGGAGAGCAGAGACCCAGTACTTC	CASSQGTSGRAETQYF
15	TRBJ2-1	TRBD2	TRBV7-9	.	TGTGCCAGCAGCCGGACTAGCGGGAGAGCAAATGAGCAGTTCTTC	CASSRTSGRANEQFF
13	TRBJ1-1	.	TRBV5-4	.	TGTGCCAGCAGCTCAGAACCAAGGACTGAAGCTTTCTTT	CASSSEPRTEAFF
14	TRBJ1-5	TRBD1	TRBV2	.	TGTGCCAGCACAATGACAGGGACATGGCAGCCCCAGCATTTT	CASTMTGTWQPQHF
15	TRBJ2-3	TRBD2	TRBV6-4	.	TGTGCCAGCAGTGACTCGCGGGAGCCCACAGATACGCAGTATTTT	CASSDSREPTDTQYF
15	TRBJ2-7	TRBD1	TRBV4-3	.	TGCGCCAGCAGCTGGGACAGGGAGACAGCCTACGAGCAGTACTTC	CASSWDRETAYEQYF
12	TRBJ2-1	.	TRBV6-5	.	TGTGCCAGCAGCAGGACCCAGAATGAGCAGTTCTTC	CASSRTQNEQFF
15	TRBJ2-2	.	TRBV28	.	TGTGCCAGCATATCAGTGGGCTACAACACCGGGGAGCTGTTTTTT	CASISVGYNTGELFF
13	TRBJ2-1	.	TRBV29-1	.	TGCAGCGTTGATATAGCAGGGCTTAGGGAGCAGTTCTTC	CSVDIAGLREQFF
13	TRBJ2-7	.	TRBV11-3	.	TGTGCCAGCAGCTTAGGACTACCCGAGGAGCAGTACTTC	CASSLGLPEEQYF
18	TRBJ2-3	TRBD2	TRBV7-2	.	TGTGCCAGCAGCTCCGCACTCGGGACTAGCGGGCGCACAGATACGCAGTATTTT	CASSSALGTSGRTDTQYF
14	TRBJ2-7	.	TRBV7-9	.	TGTGCCAGCAGCCCCACGACAGGAAGGTACGAGCAGTACTTC	CASSPTTGRYEQYF
15	TRBJ1-6	.	TRBV7-3	.	TGTGCCAGCAGCTTAACGTCCGGGCTAGAGTCACCCCTCCACTTT	CASSLTSGLESPLHF
14	TRBJ1-3	.	TRBV7-2	few	TGTGCCAGCAGCTTAACAGGGTCTGGAAACACCATATATTTT	CASSLTGSGNTIYF
14	TRBJ2-1	.	TRBV29-1	once	TGCAGCGTTGGGGGCGGGAAGGGAGTGAATGAGCAGTTCTTC	CSVGGGKGVNEQFF
14	TRBJ2-7	.	TRBV9	.	TGTGCCAGCAGCTTAACAACCCAAGGGTACGAGCAGTACTTC	CASSLTTQGYEQYF